Below, 28 T cell receptor beta chains from the same sample are listed, as sequenced in a study of metastatic and nonmetastatic thyroid tumors. All patients were treatment-naive before thyroid surgery. TCRdb re-called clones via MiXCR from the PCR reads. Among around 6,700 clones listed, around a third were seen once. Sequencing was done on a sample of adjacent normal tissue. These receptors all come from a female donor with papillary thyroid cancer or a benign thyroid nodule (not recorded which). Some clones in this sample may be carry-over from other donors' samples.

This clone was observed a few times. The junction and the germline gene differ at one end; a read error may be behind it. The genes are TRBV6-1 and TRBJ2-6; D may correspond to TRBD1 or TRBD2 (5 bases each). From germline, CDR1 is MNHNS and CDR2 SASEGT. CDR3 size: 18 residues. CDR3 residues: CASSELRKVLSGANVLNF. CDR3 coding DNA: TGTGCGAGCAGTGAACTCCGGAAGGTTTTATCCGGGGCCAACGTCCTGAATTTC.

This clone was picked up a small number of times. The chain joins TRBV6-1 to TRBJ2-2; TRBD1 might be the D (7 bases). Per the germline V gene, CDR1 is MNHNS and CDR2 is SASEGT. V was clipped by 2 bases and J by 8 bases, with 21 bases between them. The CDR3 sequence is 17 residues long. In DNA form, the CDR3 reads TGTGCCAGCAGTGAATGGGTGGCCAGGGGGGATTTGGGGGAGCTGTTTTTT. This gives the protein CASSEWVARGDLGELFF.

Concerning this clone: A junction end diverges from the germline sequence, so it may reflect a read error. The rearrangement links TRBV11-3 to TRBJ2-5, with 7 bases lining up with TRBD2. This CDR3 has 14 amino acids. Per germline, CDR1 SGHNT and CDR2 YENEEA. CDR3: CASSPWTSREIQYF. DNA for the CDR3: TGTGCCAGCAGCCCCTGGACTAGTAGGGAGATCCAGTACTTC.

The CDR3 bases are TGTGCCAGCAGCTTAGCTACAGACTCCCCCTACAATGAGCAGTTCTTC. It translates to CASSLATDSPYNEQFF. V is TRBV11-1 and J is TRBJ2-1; no clear D gene. Germline-derived CDR1 and CDR2 are SGHAT and FQDESV (reference sequence). Trimming shortened V by 0 bases and J by 2 bases, and 11 bases separated the two germline ends. The length of the CDR3 is 16 residues.

J is TRBJ2-3 and V is TRBV5-1, with D tentatively TRBD1 (6 bases). The CDR3 loop spans 19 amino acids. Trimming shortened V by 0 bases and J by 3 bases, and 23 bases separated the two germline ends. Per the germline V gene, CDR1 is SGHRS and CDR2 is YFSETQ. The DNA for the CDR3 is TGCGCCAGCAGCTTGGAAGGGGGTTCTGGGCCACCGATAACAGATACGCAGTATTTT. This translates into CASSLEGGSGPPITDTQYF.

In this sample, this clone turned up a few times. V usage is TRBV27 and J usage is TRBJ2-7, with a possible D match to TRBD1 (7 bases). This CDR3 has 14 residues. Germline V gene sequence: CDR1 MNHEY, CDR2 SMNVEV (reference sequence). V was trimmed by 2 bases and J by 2 bases, leaving 10 bases between them. The DNA of the CDR3 is TGTGCCAGCAGTTTAGGCGGGACAGCCTACGAGCAGTACTTC. Amino acid sequence: CASSLGGTAYEQYF.

The V and J genes are TRBV5-1 and TRBJ1-2; D not resolved. The V end lost 5 bases, the J end lost 0 bases, and 11 bases lay between the germline ends. Germline lookup yields CDR1 SGHRS and CDR2 YFSETQ. This CDR3 is 14 amino acids long. CDR3 coding DNA: TGCGCCAGCAGTTTGTCGGCCTCTAACTATGGCTACACCTTC. Translating it yields CASSLSASNYGYTF.

In the case of this clone: The junction does not match germline at one end; this may be a read error. J is TRBJ1-1 and V is TRBV12-3 or TRBV12-4, with 8 bases matching TRBD1. The CDR3 loop spans 15 amino acids. DNA for the CDR3: TGTGCAAGCAGTTTAGACAGGGGAGGAAACACTGAAGCTTCCTTT. Protein sequence: CASSLDRGGNTEASF.

Notes on this clone: It may be a read error: a sequence one base away is much more abundant. Other nucleotide sequences in the sample specify the same CDR3. V gene TRBV9 combines with J gene TRBJ1-1; D is unclear. Germline-derived CDR1 and CDR2 are SGDLS and YYNGEE. CDR3 length equals 14 residues. The CDR3, as DNA: TGTGCCAGCAGCGTAGGAGGAGTTAGGACTGAAGCCTTCTTT. This gives the protein CASSVGGVRTEAFF.

Details on this clone: No DNA is shown, since the ends of the CDR3 on it are uncertain; the CDR3 is the one TCRdb lists. The gene calls are TRBV30 and TRBJ1-5. The germline V gene encodes CDR1 GTSNPN and CDR2 SVGIG (reference sequence). Counting both end residues, the CDR3 totals 16 amino acids. Here the CDR3 reads CAWSFPTSGREEPQHF.

This chain uses TRBV5-1 with TRBJ1-1; no definite D call. This CDR3 has 14 amino acids. Germline lookup yields CDR1 SGHRS and CDR2 YFSETQ. Trimming stripped 2 bases from V and 1 base from J, with 9 bases between. CDR3 loop: CASSLQAGNTEAFF. The CDR3 DNA follows: TGCGCCAGCAGCTTACAAGCTGGGAACACTGAAGCTTTCTTT.

Details on this clone: At one boundary the junction diverges from the germline segment, which might be a read error. V and J are TRBV6-1 and TRBJ1-1; 8 bases fit TRBD1. Per the germline V gene, CDR1 is MNHNS and CDR2 is SASEGT. The CDR3 has 16 residues. CDR3 coding DNA: TGTGCCAGCGGATCCTTAGTACAGGGGGAGCGTACTGCAGCTATCTTT. Its protein is CASGSLVQGERTAAIF.

This clone was seen more than once but under ten times. The V gene is TRBV12-3 or TRBV12-4, the J gene TRBJ2-2; D remains ambiguous. Deletions cut 8 bases from V and 0 bases from J, with 10 bases between. The CDR3 has 14 residues. The CDR3 sequence: CASHQSSNTGELFF. The CDR3 nucleotides are TGTGCCAGCCATCAGTCTTCGAACACCGGGGAGCTGTTTTTT.

For this clone: It is likely a read error, because the conserved phenylalanine at the end of the CDR3 is missing. The chain couples TRBV6-1 to TRBJ2-3; the D is unclear. The ends were cut back, 5 bases at V and 4 bases at J, with 16 bases in the middle. This CDR3 contains 15 residues. Germline V gene sequence: CDR1 MNHNS, CDR2 SASEGT. For the CDR3, the DNA is TGTGCCAGCAGTCCGGTTGTTGGTATCGCAGATACGCAGTATATT. Its translation: CASSPVVGIADTQYI.

The chain is built from TRBV19 and TRBJ1-2; tentatively, D is TRBD1 (6 bases). Germline V gives CDR1 LNHDA, CDR2 SQIVND (reference sequence). Trimming shortened V by 3 bases and J by 4 bases, and 12 bases separated the two germline ends. The CDR3 runs to 14 residues. This CDR3 reads CASSISDSFYGYTF. The CDR3 coding sequence is TGTGCCAGTAGTATTTCGGACAGCTTCTATGGCTACACCTTC.

This clone was recorded only once. V is TRBV20-1 and J is TRBJ2-7; 7 positions agree with TRBD2. V shed 0 bases, J shed 7 bases, and the junction held 12 bases outside the gene matches. The CDR3 extends over 15 amino acids. The germline V gene has CDR1 DFQATT and CDR2 SNEGSKA (reference sequence). In nucleotides, the CDR3 is TGCAGTGCTAGAGATGGGGAGGGAGGGCCTTATGAGCAGTACTTC. Translated: CSARDGEGGPYEQYF.

By sample share, this clone is medium-sized. V and J are TRBV19 and TRBJ2-1; TRBD2 agrees at 9 bases. V lost 4 bases and J lost 6; bases outside the gene matches: 7. This CDR3 has 15 amino acids. Germline CDR1 reads LNHDA; CDR2 reads SQIVND (reference sequence). This CDR3 is CASSKGGLATNEQFF. The CDR3 DNA is TGTGCCAGTAGTAAGGGAGGACTAGCGACCAATGAGCAGTTCTTC.

The rearrangement uses TRBV9 and TRBJ2-6, with 10 nucleotides matching TRBD1. This CDR3 region has 17 residues. With 4 bases clipped from V and 1 base from J, the junction kept 5 bases outside the gene matches. From germline, CDR1 is SGDLS and CDR2 YYNGEE. CDR3 sequence reads: CASSPPGQGSGANVLTF. The CDR3 nucleotides are TGTGCCAGCAGCCCCCCGGGACAGGGGTCTGGGGCCAACGTCCTGACTTTC. Full variable domain (outside the CDR3, taken from reference TRBV9 and TRBJ2-6): DSGVTQTPKHLITATGQRVTLRCSPRSGDLSVYWYQQSLDQGLQFLIQYYNGEERAKGNILERFSAQQFPDLHSELNLSSLELGDSALYFCASSPPGQGSGANVLTFGAGSRLTVL.

CDR3 coding DNA: TGCAGTGCTAGTGGGGTTCTAGCGGGAGGGTTTTTTAGCTACGAGCAGTACTTC. This translates into CSASGVLAGGFFSYEQYF. The chain joins TRBV20-1 to TRBJ2-7, with 12 bases that match TRBD2. Germline lookup yields CDR1 DFQATT and CDR2 SNEGSKA (reference sequence). The CDR3 length is 18 residues. The J segment lost 3 bases and the V segment lost 3 bases, leaving 15 bases of the junction unmatched.

By frequency in the sample, this clone is medium-sized. The chain carries TRBV2 and TRBJ2-3; a weak D match, TRBD1 (8 bases). The CDR3 totals 14 residues. Trimming removed 7 bases from V and 5 bases from J, with 16 bases in between. Germline CDR1 reads SNHLY; CDR2 reads FYNNEI. CDR3 loop: CASNPTGEGDTQYF. CDR3 sequence (DNA): TGTGCCAGCAATCCGACAGGGGAGGGAGATACGCAGTATTTT.

This clone has only a few counts. The chain carries TRBV7-9 and TRBJ1-5; D is unclear. V dropped 4 bases and J dropped 7 bases, with 11 bases sitting between them. The CDR3 is 13 amino acids. Germline CDR1 reads SEHNR; CDR2 reads FQNEAQ (reference sequence). The CDR3 here is CASSSTGNQPQHF. The CDR3, as DNA: TGTGCCAGCAGCTCTACTGGGAACCAGCCCCAGCATTTT.

Worth noting for this clone: Within the sample, other DNA sequences also encode this same CDR3. The chain has TRBV7-2 and TRBJ2-7; no firm D call. The CDR3 sequence is 14 residues long. V was pared by 3 bases and J by 4 bases, with 13 bases between. Germline V gene sequence: CDR1 SGHTA, CDR2 FQGNSA. Here the CDR3 reads CASSLQPGFYEQYF. The CDR3 coding sequence is TGTGCCAGCAGCTTGCAACCCGGATTTTACGAGCAGTACTTC.

The rearrangement links TRBV20-1 to TRBJ2-5, with TRBD2 matching 8 bases. With V trimmed by 2 bases and J by 5 bases, 4 bases remained unmatched. The CDR3 totals 13 residues. From germline, CDR1 is DFQATT and CDR2 SNEGSKA (reference sequence). CDR3 region: CSARSRGGETQYF. The CDR3 DNA sequence: TGCAGTGCTAGAAGTCGGGGGGGTGAGACCCAGTACTTC.

This clone appeared many times. A read error is possible here, since a much larger clone lies one base away. The chain couples TRBV7-2 to TRBJ2-3; D not resolved. Looked up from germline, CDR1 is SGHTA and CDR2 is FQGNSA. The CDR3 totals 15 residues. CDR3: CASGLDYTSTDTQYF. For the CDR3, the DNA is TGTGCCAGCGGCTTAGATTACACTAGCACAGATACGCAGTATTTT.

The chain uses TRBV20-1 and TRBJ1-6, with TRBD1 identical over 8 bases. V dropped 2 bases and J dropped 9; count of bases not matched to a gene: 9. The CDR3 runs to 15 residues. From germline, CDR1 is DFQATT and CDR2 SNEGSKA (reference sequence). The CDR3 DNA sequence: TGCAGTGCTAGACACCGGGACAGGCGACCTTCACCCCTCCACTTT. Protein product: CSARHRDRRPSPLHF.

The chain carries TRBV6-2 or TRBV6-3 and TRBJ2-6; TRBD2 matches 7 bases. The CDR3 has 18 amino acids. Germline CDR1 is MNHEY and CDR2 is SVGEGT. V was clipped by 2 bases and J by 2 bases; unmatched bases: 9. The CDR3 DNA reads as TGTGCCAGCAGTTACCTCGGGAGGCGCAGGGCTGGGGCCAACGTCCTGACTTTC. Its translation: CASSYLGRRRAGANVLTF.

This clone was detected a few times. This CDR3 is also generated by other DNA sequences in the sample. The chain is built from TRBV28 and TRBJ2-2; possible D gene TRBD2, 5 bases. CDR3 size: 16 residues. Trimming removed 6 bases from V and 3 bases from J, with 17 bases in between. Germline V lookup: CDR1 MDHEN, CDR2 SYDVKM. CDR3 DNA: TGTGCCAGCAGCCGGGAAGACGGTCCAGACACCGGGGAGCTGTTTTTT. Its translation: CASSREDGPDTGELFF.

Comment on this clone: At one of its ends the junction is not consistent with the germline gene, which may arise from a read error. The chain uses TRBV6-6 and TRBJ2-3; the D gene is possibly TRBD2 (6 bases). The length of the CDR3 is 16 residues. The germline V gene encodes CDR1 MNHNY and CDR2 SVGAGI (reference sequence). The CDR3 sequence: CASSDSSSGGTDTQYF. The DNA for the CDR3 is TGTGCCAGCAGTGACTCGAGCTCGGGGGGCACAGATACGCAGTATTTT.